This is a list of T cell receptor beta chains from one sample in a study of cytomegalovirus exposure and HLA in healthy donors. Data came from immunoSEQ multiplex PCR; TCRdb stores just in-frame clones and leaves some out. The sample holds around 170,000 clones; over 80% are singletons and the top ten take less than 1.5%. Input material: PBMCs. The receptors were sampled from a girl aged 5-17 years in good health and CMV-seropositive. The CDR3 runs from the conserved cysteine through the conserved F or W. D genes are given only for firm matches. Expanded clones are given a class, and other clones once, few, many or no size at all.

D gene	J gene	V gene	clone size	CDR3 DNA	CDR3 protein
TRBD2	TRBJ2-2	TRBV10-3	NA	TGTGCCATCAGTCCATCTAGCGGCTACACCGGGGAGCTGTTTTTT	CAISPSSGYTGELFF
TRBD1	TRBJ1-2	TRBV29-1	NA	TGCAGCGTTGAAGACGGCGCCAGGGGGTACTATGGCTACACCTTC	CSVEDGARGYYGYTF
NA	TRBJ2-7	TRBV7-9	once	TGTGCCAGCAGCTTACCCGCCAGCTACGAGCAGTACTTC	CASSLPASYEQYF
TRBD1	TRBJ2-1	TRBV15	NA	TGTGCCACCAGCTTCGCGGGGACAGGGGATGAGCAGTTCTTC	CATSFAGTGDEQFF
NA	TRBJ1-2	TRBV2	NA	TGTGCCAGCAGTGTCCAGGGTTACTATGGCTACACCTTC	CASSVQGYYGYTF
NA	TRBJ2-7	TRBV7-2	NA	TGTGCCAGCAGCACACTAGTAGCCGATTGGGGTTCCTACGAGCAGTACTTC	CASSTLVADWGSYEQYF
TRBD2	TRBJ2-7	TRBV6-5	NA	TGTGCCAGCAGTTACACTAGCGGGAGTACCGAGCAGTACTTC	CASSYTSGSTEQYF
TRBD1	TRBJ2-7	TRBV27	NA	TGTGCCAGCAGTTTGGGCCCCAGGGGGACCTACGAGCAGTACTTC	CASSLGPRGTYEQYF
TRBD1	TRBJ2-7	TRBV4-1	NA	TGCGCCAGCAGCCAGCTTAGGACAGGCTACGAGCAGTACTTC	CASSQLRTGYEQYF
TRBD1	TRBJ2-5	TRBV30	NA	TGTGCCTGGAGTTTTACAGGGGCTTTACAAGAGACCCAGTACTTC	CAWSFTGALQETQYF
TRBD1	TRBJ2-1	TRBV5-6	NA	TGTGCCAGCAGCGGGCCAGGGGGTAAATGGTCCTACAATGAGCAGTTCTTC	CASSGPGGKWSYNEQFF
NA	TRBJ1-5	TRBV27	NA	TGTGCCAGCAGTTTATCGACAGTCTCTGGGCCGCTGCATTTT	CASSLSTVSGPLHF
TRBD1	TRBJ2-2	TRBV4-3	once	TGCGCCAGCAGCCAGGGACAGGGGGTTGTTCCCGGGGAGCTGTTTTTT	CASSQGQGVVPGELFF
TRBD2	TRBJ2-7	TRBV5-4	NA	TGTGCCAGCAGCTTGGGACTAGCGGGATCCTACGAGCAGTACTTC	CASSLGLAGSYEQYF
TRBD1	TRBJ2-2	TRBV4-2	NA	TGTGCCAGCAGCCCTCTGGACGAGGGGGCCAACACCGGGGAGCTGTTTTTT	CASSPLDEGANTGELFF
NA	TRBJ1-1	TRBV6-6	NA	TGTGCCAGCACCTACGGGGGGCCGGGGAACACTGAAGCTTTCTTT	CASTYGGPGNTEAFF
TRBD2	TRBJ2-1	TRBV6-5	NA	TGTGCCAGCAGTCCCCGGGACTACCCGCACAATGAGCAGTTCTTC	CASSPRDYPHNEQFF
NA	TRBJ1-4	TRBV5-1	NA	TGCGCCAGCAGTCGGGGGGCCCCTAATGAAAAACTGTTTTTT	CASSRGAPNEKLFF
TRBD2	TRBJ2-1	TRBV13	NA	TGTGCCAGCAGCCCCCCACCTACTAGCGGGGATGGCTACAATGAGCAGTTCTTC	CASSPPPTSGDGYNEQFF
TRBD1	TRBJ2-2	TRBV7-9	NA	TGTGCCAGCAGCTTCTCTGGACAGGAGAACACCGGGGAGCTGTTTTTT	CASSFSGQENTGELFF
NA	TRBJ1-4	TRBV30	once	TGTGCCTGGAGTGGGGGCAGACTTGCAACTAATGAAAAACTGTTTTTT	CAWSGGRLATNEKLFF
TRBD2	TRBJ2-7	TRBV27	few	TGTGCCAGCAGTTTATCGAGGACTAGCGACGAGCAGTACTTC	CASSLSRTSDEQYF